The source of this T cell receptor beta chain is a study of long-term antiretroviral therapy in people with HIV. About the research overall: The oldest specimens predate the 2015 immediate-ART recommendation by about a decade.

The CDR3 extends over 13 amino acids. The germline gives CDR1 SNHLY, CDR2 FYNNEI. Between the trimmed V and J ends, which lost 4 bases and 6 bases, there was a span of 12 bases. Points on this clone: Its antigen is unknown.

Assay version v3.0 of immunoSEQ was used, and it was run at survey level. Assay: immunoSEQ multiplex PCR; the TCRdb copy retains only in-frame clones and omits some. The sample lists 20,000 to 25,000 clones; 70% to 90% were seen once. Findings and caveats of the study: Diversity went up after ART and still fell short of transplant donor controls. Pre-ART clonal expansion yielded clones that dominated the repertoire at all time points.

The United States was where all participants with HIV were treated. This material consisted of unsorted PBMCs, taken 0.6 years after starting antiretroviral therapy. The chain is built from TRBV2 and TRBJ1-2; possible D gene TRBD1, 5 bases. This clonotype originated in a man between 60 and 75 years old with HIV. The DNA for the CDR3 is TGTGCCAGCAGTGGGCAGGGTGGTAATGGCTACACCTTC. As protein: CASSGQGGNGYTF.